Described below is a single T cell receptor (beta chain) sequence and its context. This sample stems from a study of cytomegalovirus exposure and HLA in healthy donors. Researchers ran the PCR with 60 Vbeta and 13 Jbeta primers. Repertoires were generated with immunoSEQ multiplex PCR, while TCRdb's copy carries only in-frame clones and drops some. The sample shows about 180,000 clones, 80% to 90% of them seen only once. This CDR3 has 19 amino acids. CDR1 is SGHTA, CDR2 FQGTGA, per germline. The V and J ends lost 4 bases and 3 bases, in that order; junction bases with no gene match: 15. V and J are TRBV7-3 and TRBJ2-2; TRBD2 matches at 9 bases. The sample was PBMCs. The source of this sequence is a young woman in good health and CMV-seropositive. The CDR3 loop is CASSSPSGGGAGDTGELFF. DNA of the CDR3: TGTGCCAGCAGCTCCCCGAGCGGCGGGGGGGCCGGTGACACCGGGGAGCTGTTTTTT.